This T cell receptor beta chain was obtained from a study of T and B cells in COVID-19 patients. Study-level information: Of 20 to 25 active-infection patients, about 18 carried comorbidities linked to unfavorable COVID-19 outcome.

In this sample, this clonotype is medium-sized. Antigen unknown. BIOMED2 TRB-A/B primer pools were used in multiplex TRB PCR. TCRdb redid the calling of the multiplex PCR reads with MiXCR, one entry per CDR3 protein. The sample includes about 5,200 distinct CDR3 sequences, 15% to 20% of them seen just once. Trimming at V came to 3 bases and at J to 7 bases, leaving 15 bases not matched to a gene. CDR1 is MNHEY and CDR2 is SMNVEV in the germline V gene (reference sequence). CDR3 length equals 17 residues. From blood, about 250-500 ng of genomic DNA served as TRB template. General study points: Highly clonal in active COVID-19, TRB repertoires exceeded healthy-donor diversity and richness at recovery. Blood from mildly ill patients while symptomatic, and early samples from severe cases, were scarce.

The rearrangement uses TRBV27 and TRBJ2-1, with TRBD2 matching over 7 bases. This TCR was sampled from a human donor who had recovered from COVID-19. The sample was blood. As DNA, the CDR3 is TGTGCCAGCAGTTTCCGGGACTACCCGACGGGAGCGAATGAGCAGTTCTTC. It translates to CASSFRDYPTGANEQFF.